The clone carrying this T cell receptor (beta chain) was counted a few times. The antigen remains unidentified. Each donor's status was that of a healthy bone marrow donor. This entry belongs to a study of cytomegalovirus exposure and HLA in healthy donors. Study-wide findings and caveats: Earlier findings revealed that most TCR beta V segments proved productive either about 90% or about 30% of the time. There were some V segments, including TRBV6-2 and TRBV6-3, excluded as indistinguishable.

13 Jbeta primers and 60 Vbeta primers were used for the PCR. Per the original methods: About 80 million unique TCR beta chains, 9.5 million to 11 million of them shared, were counted by a later analysis. Some clones are missing from TCRdb's copy, which holds only in-frame ones; the method was immunoSEQ multiplex PCR. V and J calls and clone size follow that table, whereas D and trimming were derived from the DNA. This sample has around 110,000 clones, with approximately 80% found just once. The CDR3 consists of 14 residues. V was clipped by 7 bases and J by 5 bases; unmatched bases: 7. Germline loops: CDR1 MDHEN, CDR2 SYDVKM.

This clonotype was sampled from a man aged 25-45 years in good health and CMV-seropositive. V is TRBV28 and J is TRBJ1-4; TRBD1 matches at 7 bases. Sequencing was carried out using PBMCs. CDR3 in amino acids: CASTRDSRNEKLFF. In DNA, the CDR3 is TGTGCCAGCACCAGGGACAGCCGGAATGAAAAACTGTTTTTT.